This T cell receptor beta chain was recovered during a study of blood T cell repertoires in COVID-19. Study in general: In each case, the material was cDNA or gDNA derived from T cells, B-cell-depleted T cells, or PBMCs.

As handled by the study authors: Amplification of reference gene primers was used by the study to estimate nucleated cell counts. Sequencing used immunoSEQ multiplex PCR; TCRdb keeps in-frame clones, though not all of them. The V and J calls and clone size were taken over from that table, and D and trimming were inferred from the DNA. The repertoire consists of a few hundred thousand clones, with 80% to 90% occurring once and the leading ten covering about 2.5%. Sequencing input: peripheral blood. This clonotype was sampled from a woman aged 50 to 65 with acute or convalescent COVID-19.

CDR3 DNA: TGCAGTGCTAGTGGCAGGGGGTCCCACTCTGGGGCCAACGTCCTGACTTTC. Translation: CSASGRGSHSGANVLTF. This chain joins TRBV20-1 and TRBJ2-6; TRBD1 aligns across 7 bases. Germline lookup yields CDR1 DFQATT and CDR2 SNEGSKA (reference sequence). This CDR3 has 17 amino acids. The ends lost 3 bases at V and 0 bases at J; junction bases unmatched: 8.